The rows below give T cell receptor beta chains drawn from one sample of a study of regulatory T cells in long-lasting Graves disease. MiXCR, applied by TCRdb to the multiplex PCR reads, yields one record per CDR3 protein. The table lists around 400,000 distinct CDR3 sequences, roughly 23% of them singletons, with roughly an eighth in the top ten. The starting material was peripheral blood mononuclear cells (PBMCs), obtained when the disease was refractory, from a patient treated with antithyroid drugs. Receptors were obtained from a female donor with Graves disease. The CDR3 runs from the conserved cysteine through the conserved F or W. A D gene is named only where the DNA matches it firmly. The size entry is marked missing in some rows and otherwise reads once, few, many or a size class.

d_call	v_call	clone_size	j_call	cdr3_aa	cdr3_nt
TRBD1	TRBV13	many	TRBJ1-1	CASSQTGQGDTEAFF	TGTGCCAGCAGCCAAACGGGACAGGGGGACACTGAAGCTTTCTTT
NA	TRBV5-5	few	TRBJ1-2	CASSLSYPQGYGYTF	TGTGCCAGCAGCTTGTCGTATCCCCAGGGGTATGGCTACACCTTC
TRBD1	TRBV28	many	TRBJ1-5	CASSFSDRDNQPQHF	TGTGCCAGCAGTTTCTCGGACAGGGACAATCAGCCCCAGCATTTT
NA	TRBV3-1	many	TRBJ1-6	CASSQEGSPLHF	TGTGCCAGCAGCCAAGAAGGGTCGCCCCTCCACTTT
NA	TRBV18	many	TRBJ2-5	CASSPIQETQYF	TGTGCCAGCTCTCCGATCCAAGAGACCCAGTACTTC
TRBD1	TRBV12-3/TRBV12-4	many	TRBJ1-5	CASSPTGLDQPQHF	TGTGCCAGCAGCCCGACAGGGTTGGACCAGCCCCAGCATTTT
NA	TRBV27	few	TRBJ1-5	CASSFGRGQPQHF	TGTGCCAGCAGTTTTGGCAGGGGTCAGCCCCAGCATTTT
TRBD1	TRBV20-1	NA	TRBJ2-7	CSAEDRKTYEQYF	TGCAGTGCTGAGGACAGGAAAACCTACGAGCAGTACTTC
TRBD2	TRBV10-1	many	TRBJ2-2	CASSGAGGLTGELFF	TGCGCCAGCAGTGGAGCGGGAGGCCTCACCGGGGAGCTGTTTTTT
NA	TRBV27	many	TRBJ2-7	CASSSRGTDSYEQYF	TGTGCCAGCAGTTCGCGCGGGACAGATTCCTACGAGCAGTACTTC
NA	TRBV4-2	NA	TRBJ2-6	CASSQERESGANVLTF	TGTGCCAGCAGCCAAGAACGGGAATCTGGGGCCAACGTCCTGACTTTC
TRBD2	TRBV7-9	NA	TRBJ2-1	CASSLPRAREGNEQFF	TGTGCCAGCAGCCTCCCTCGGGCGCGGGAGGGGAATGAGCAGTTCTTC
NA	TRBV10-3	many	TRBJ2-7	CAISGTVSSYEQYF	TGTGCCATCAGTGGGACAGTAAGCTCCTACGAGCAGTACTTC
NA	TRBV2	many	TRBJ2-2	CASSDPTGQTNTGELFF	TGTGCCAGCAGTGATCCTACTGGACAGACGAACACCGGGGAGCTGTTTTTT
NA	TRBV27	many	TRBJ2-7	CASSPPGRSYEQYF	TGTGCCAGCAGTCCTCCCGGCCGGTCCTACGAGCAGTACTTC
NA	TRBV7-3	NA	TRBJ2-3	CASSQQGSTDTQYF	TGTGCCAGCAGCCAACAGGGTTCGACAGATACGCAGTATTTT
NA	TRBV28	many	TRBJ2-7	CASRDSSPYEQYF	TGTGCCAGCAGGGACAGCTCTCCCTACGAGCAGTACTTC
NA	TRBV28	many	TRBJ2-7	CASRPRIGEQYF	TGTGCCAGCAGGCCTAGAATAGGCGAGCAGTACTTC
NA	TRBV5-1	NA	TRBJ1-1	CASSSRAEGNTEAFF	TGCGCCAGCAGCTCCCGGGCCGAAGGGAACACTGAAGCTTTCTTT
TRBD2	TRBV15	few	TRBJ2-6	CATSREAGLGANVLTF	TGTGCCACCAGCAGAGAAGCGGGGCTTGGGGCCAACGTCCTGACTTTC
NA	TRBV7-9	many	TRBJ2-7	CASSSRQGRDTYEQYF	TGTGCCAGCAGCAGTCGACAGGGGAGGGATACCTACGAGCAGTACTTC
TRBD1	TRBV24-1	many	TRBJ2-1	CATSDDRTGRNEQFF	TGTGCCACCAGTGATGACCGGACAGGCCGGAATGAGCAGTTCTTC
NA	TRBV11-2	many	TRBJ1-4	CASSPVTDEKLFF	TGTGCCAGCAGCCCGGTGACAGACGAAAAACTGTTTTTT
NA	TRBV10-3	many	TRBJ2-5	CAISESAAQETQYF	TGTGCCATCAGTGAGTCGGCAGCGCAAGAGACCCAGTACTTC
TRBD2	TRBV2	NA	TRBJ2-3	CASKLAASTDTQYF	TGTGCCAGCAAACTAGCGGCCAGCACAGATACGCAGTATTTT
NA	TRBV19	NA	TRBJ1-1	CASRDHDATEAFF	TGTGCCAGTAGGGATCATGACGCCACTGAAGCTTTCTTT
NA	TRBV18	many	TRBJ2-5	CASSPSSGHLGQETQYF	TGTGCCAGCTCACCGTCTTCGGGGCATCTGGGGCAAGAGACCCAGTACTTC
TRBD1	TRBV7-9	NA	TRBJ2-7	CASSQGQGGLQYF	TGTGCCAGCAGTCAGGGACAGGGAGGATTGCAGTACTTC
TRBD1	TRBV9	NA	TRBJ2-7	CASSLSQGQEPYEQYF	TGTGCCAGCAGCCTAAGCCAAGGACAGGAACCTTACGAGCAGTACTTC
NA	TRBV6-2/TRBV6-3	NA	TRBJ2-1	CASSEVQQGYNEQFF	TGTGCCAGCAGTGAAGTCCAGCAGGGGTACAATGAGCAGTTCTTC
NA	TRBV28	many	TRBJ1-1	CASSPPGPWGAFF	TGTGCCAGCAGTCCCCCGGGACCCTGGGGAGCTTTCTTT
NA	TRBV28	many	TRBJ1-1	CASSLRGTTEAFF	TGTGCCAGCAGTTTGAGGGGTACGACTGAAGCTTTCTTT
NA	TRBV29-1	few	TRBJ2-2	CSVEKGGDTGELFF	TGCAGCGTTGAAAAAGGAGGAGATACCGGGGAGCTGTTTTTT
NA	TRBV28	many	TRBJ2-7	CASSSRIPAYEQYF	TGTGCCAGCAGTTCACGGATCCCGGCGTACGAGCAGTACTTC
NA	TRBV24-1	few	TRBJ1-1	CATSDLREMNTEAFF	TGTGCCACCAGTGATTTGAGGGAAATGAACACTGAAGCTTTCTTT
NA	TRBV29-1	many	TRBJ2-5	CSVGALQETQYF	TGCAGCGTTGGGGCCCTCCAAGAGACCCAGTACTTC
NA	TRBV20-1	many	TRBJ1-2	CSARDNGYGYTF	TGCAGTGCTAGAGATAACGGCTATGGCTACACCTTC
NA	TRBV28	many	TRBJ2-7	CASSLGRQVTTYEQYF	TGTGCCAGCAGTTTAGGTAGGCAGGTTACCACCTACGAGCAGTACTTC
NA	TRBV28	NA	TRBJ2-3	CASRAWAGSTDTQYF	TGTGCCAGCAGAGCCTGGGCGGGAAGCACAGATACGCAGTATTTT
NA	TRBV7-9	few	TRBJ1-2	CASSLLLPAANYGYTF	TGTGCCAGCAGCTTGTTGTTACCTGCAGCTAACTATGGCTACACCTTC
TRBD2	TRBV29-1	many	TRBJ2-7	CSVETSGSVYEQYF	TGCAGCGTTGAAACTAGCGGGAGTGTGTACGAGCAGTACTTC
TRBD1	TRBV20-1	NA	TRBJ1-5	CSASGTGGQPQHF	TGCAGTGCTAGCGGGACAGGGGGTCAGCCCCAGCATTTT
NA	TRBV3-1	NA	TRBJ1-1	CASSQEGGRGLNTEAFF	TGTGCCAGCAGCCAAGAGGGTGGCAGGGGCTTGAACACTGAAGCTTTCTTT
TRBD1	TRBV20-1	few	TRBJ2-7	CSAKPQGVWGEQYF	TGCAGTGCTAAACCACAGGGGGTGTGGGGCGAGCAGTACTTC
TRBD2	TRBV2	NA	TRBJ2-1	CARKGREAYNEQFF	TGTGCCAGGAAAGGGCGGGAGGCTTACAATGAGCAGTTCTTC
NA	TRBV27	many	TRBJ2-7	CASSLVRDTYEQYF	TGTGCCAGCAGTTTAGTTCGGGACACCTACGAGCAGTACTTC
NA	TRBV6-1	NA	TRBJ1-1	CASRSDRGNTEAFF	TGTGCCAGCAGATCGGACAGAGGGAACACTGAAGCTTTCTTT
NA	TRBV5-1	NA	TRBJ1-3	CASSLGFGAGNTIYF	TGCGCCAGCAGCTTGGGCTTCGGGGCTGGAAACACCATATATTTT
NA	TRBV2	few	TRBJ2-1	CASSLSHRNEQFF	TGTGCCAGCAGCTTAAGCCACCGTAATGAGCAGTTCTTC
NA	TRBV6-2/TRBV6-3	many	TRBJ2-5	CASKSQETQYF	TGTGCCAGCAAGAGCCAAGAGACCCAGTACTTC
TRBD1	TRBV7-3	few	TRBJ1-5	CASSLHSDRGNYSNQPQHF	TGTGCCAGCAGCTTACATTCAGACAGGGGTAACTATAGCAATCAGCCCCAGCATTTT
TRBD2	TRBV28	many	TRBJ2-5	CASHSGRAWETQYF	TGTGCCAGCCATAGCGGGAGGGCCTGGGAGACCCAGTACTTC
TRBD1	TRBV6-1	few	TRBJ1-5	CASRPNRGGRYSDQPQHF	TGTGCCAGCAGACCAAACAGGGGTGGGCGATATAGCGATCAGCCCCAGCATTTT
TRBD1	TRBV27	many	TRBJ1-2	CASSYIYSVTGLNYGYTF	TGTGCCAGCAGTTACATATATTCCGTGACAGGGCTAAACTATGGCTACACCTTC
NA	TRBV18	NA	TRBJ2-5	CASPPPFSETQYF	TGTGCCAGCCCACCTCCATTCTCGGAGACCCAGTACTTC
NA	TRBV12-3/TRBV12-4	few	TRBJ1-1	CASTSHLGTKGTEAFF	TGTGCCAGCACCTCTCATTTGGGGACGAAGGGCACTGAAGCTTTCTTT
TRBD2	TRBV9	NA	TRBJ2-2	CASSPRLAEGTGELFF	TGTGCCAGCAGTCCTAGACTAGCGGAGGGCACCGGGGAGCTGTTTTTT
TRBD2	TRBV6-2/TRBV6-3	few	TRBJ2-2	CASSYPGLAANTGELFF	TGTGCCAGCAGTTACCCGGGACTAGCGGCGAACACCGGGGAGCTGTTTTTT
NA	TRBV6-2/TRBV6-3	few	TRBJ2-7	CASSYSPATYEQYF	TGTGCCAGCAGTTACTCGCCGGCAACCTACGAGCAGTACTTC